This TCR beta chain appears in the sequencing data of a study of blood T cell repertoires in COVID-19. From germline, CDR1 is MNHEY and CDR2 SVGAGI. The CDR3 runs 15 residues. V was pared by 5 bases and J by 6 bases, with 11 bases of the junction left unmatched. Sequencing was performed with immunoSEQ multiplex PCR; in TCRdb, only in-frame clones are kept and a portion is missing. The data hold approximately 150,000 clones, with around 84% observed a single time. This clonotype was sampled from a human donor with acute or convalescent COVID-19. The donor label of this sample is uncertain. The sequenced sample consisted of peripheral blood. V is TRBV6-5 and J is TRBJ1-2, with 8 bases matching TRBD1. The CDR3 loop reads CASSLSRQGTNGYTF. The CDR3 DNA is TGTGCCAGCAGTCTGAGTCGACAGGGGACAAATGGCTACACCTTC.